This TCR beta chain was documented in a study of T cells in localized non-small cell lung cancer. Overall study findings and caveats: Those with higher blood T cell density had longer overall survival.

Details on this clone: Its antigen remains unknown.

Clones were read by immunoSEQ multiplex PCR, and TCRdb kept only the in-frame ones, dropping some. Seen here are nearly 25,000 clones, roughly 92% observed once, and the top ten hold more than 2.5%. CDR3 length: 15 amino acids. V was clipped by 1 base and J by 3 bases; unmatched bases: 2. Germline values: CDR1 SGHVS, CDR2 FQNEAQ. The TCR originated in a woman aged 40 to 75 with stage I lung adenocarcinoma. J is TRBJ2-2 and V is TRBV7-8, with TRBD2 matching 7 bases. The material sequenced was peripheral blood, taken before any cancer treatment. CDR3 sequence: CASSLDGRYTGELFF. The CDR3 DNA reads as TGTGCCAGCAGCTTAGACGGGAGGTACACCGGGGAGCTGTTTTTT.